The 13 T cell receptor beta chains reported below all come from one sample, sequenced in a study of blood T cell repertoires in COVID-19. Profiling relied on immunoSEQ multiplex PCR, and the TCRdb table lists in-frame clones only, not all of them. This table has approximately 70,000 clones, roughly 72% appearing once. Sample: peripheral blood. These receptors all come from a man aged 55 to 69 with COVID-19, enrolled during active disease.

The CDR3 region is CASSQWTGSFDEQFF. CDR3 sequence (DNA): TGTGCCAGCTCACAGTGGACAGGGAGTTTTGATGAGCAGTTCTTC. The chain has TRBV18 and TRBJ2-1; TRBD1 agrees at 8 bases. The CDR3 runs 15 residues. Germline CDR1 reads KGHSH; CDR2 reads LQKENI. The V gene end was trimmed by 4 bases and the J gene end by 8 bases; junction bases not matched to a gene: 10.

The chain carries TRBV7-9 and TRBJ2-7, with D perhaps matching TRBD2 (6 bases). This CDR3 is built from 13 residues. The ends were cut back, 4 bases at V and 5 bases at J, with 12 bases in the middle. Germline V gives CDR1 SEHNR, CDR2 FQNEAQ (reference sequence). CDR3 coding DNA: TGTGCCAGCAGCTCGGCGGGGACTGACGAGCAGTACTTC. It specifies CASSSAGTDEQYF.

The chain couples TRBV7-2 to TRBJ1-5, with 9 bases lining up with TRBD1. V lost 5 bases and J lost 7; bases outside the gene matches: 15. The CDR3 contains 17 residues. Germline V gene sequence: CDR1 SGHTA, CDR2 FQGNSA. CDR3 coding DNA: TGTGCCAGCAGCCCAAAGGGAGGACAGGGGTCTCTGCAGCCCCAGCATTTT. Protein product: CASSPKGGQGSLQPQHF.

The chain employs TRBV5-5 and TRBJ2-1, with 8 bases lining up with TRBD1. The CDR3 contains 15 residues. V was clipped by 4 bases and J by 1 base; unmatched bases: 4. CDR1 SGHKS and CDR2 YYEKEE come from the germline V gene (reference sequence). This chain's CDR3 is CASSPRTGSYNEQFF. CDR3 DNA sequence: TGTGCCAGCAGCCCACGGACAGGGTCCTACAATGAGCAGTTCTTC.

This chain connects TRBV7-9 to TRBJ2-7; tentative D call: TRBD1 (5 bases). The V end was cut by 3 bases, the J end by 2 bases, with 11 bases between. Germline assignment: CDR1 SEHNR and CDR2 FQNEAQ (reference sequence). The CDR3 spans 14 residues. CDR3 sequence: CASSFFQGPYEQYF. In nucleotides, the CDR3 is TGTGCCAGCAGCTTTTTCCAGGGCCCCTACGAGCAGTACTTC.

This clone was seen once. The chain combines TRBV6-4 with TRBJ2-1; TRBD2 might be the D (6 bases). The V and J ends lost 7 bases and 8 bases respectively, with 15 bases between them. Germline values: CDR1 MRHNA, CDR2 SNTAGT. CDR3 size: 13 residues. The CDR3 region has the DNA TGTGCCAGCATGGGCGGGGAGATCCATGAGCAGTTCTTC. It is translated as CASMGGEIHEQFF.

The chain employs TRBV3-1 (or the pseudogene TRBV3-2) and TRBJ2-7, with 7 bases identical to TRBD2. From germline, CDR1 is LGHDT and CDR2 YNNKEL (reference sequence). With 6 bases clipped from V and 2 bases from J, the junction kept 1 base outside the gene matches. CDR3 length: 12 residues. The CDR3 DNA sequence: TGTGCCAGCAGTGGGGGGGCCTACGAGCAGTACTTC. Protein sequence: CASSGGAYEQYF.

This chain uses TRBV5-5 with TRBJ2-1, with a possible D match to TRBD1 (6 bases). CDR1 SGHKS and CDR2 YYEKEE come from the germline V gene (reference sequence). Deletions cut 0 bases from V and 15 bases from J, with 10 bases between. The CDR3 sequence is 11 residues long. DNA of the CDR3: TGTGCCAGCAGCTTGGGCTGGGGGCTGTTCTTC. This encodes CASSLGWGLFF. Looking up the rest from reference TRBV5-5 and TRBJ2-1 gives the full variable domain: DAGVTQSPTHLIKTRGQQVTLRCSPISGHKSVSWYQQVLGQGPQFIFQYYEKEERGRGNFPDRFSARQFPNYSSELNVNALLLGDSALYLCASSLGWGLFFGPGTRLTVL.

The chain is built from TRBV25-1 and TRBJ2-7, with unresolved D. The germline V and J ends were trimmed by 4 bases and 3 bases, with 4 bases remaining between them. In germline, CDR1 is MGHDK, CDR2 SYGVNS. This CDR3 is built from 11 residues. The CDR3 bases are TGTGCCAGCAGTGTCCTCTACGAGCAGTACTTC. As protein: CASSVLYEQYF.

The chain uses TRBV3-1 (or the pseudogene TRBV3-2) and TRBJ1-2, with 8 bases that match TRBD1. The length of the CDR3 is 15 residues. With 6 bases clipped from V and 4 bases from J, the junction kept 10 bases outside the gene matches. The germline gives CDR1 LGHDT, CDR2 YNNKEL (reference sequence). This CDR3 reads CASSPTSTGGYGYTF. The CDR3, as DNA: TGTGCCAGCAGTCCAACGAGTACAGGGGGCTATGGCTACACCTTC.

The genes are TRBV5-6 and TRBJ1-1, with 8 bases matching TRBD1. V lost 5 bases and J lost 0; bases outside the gene matches: 6. The CDR3 covers 15 residues. CDR1 SGHDT and CDR2 YYEEEE come from the germline V gene. The CDR3 spells CASRYDRGVNTEAFF. CDR3 bases: TGTGCCAGCAGATATGACAGGGGAGTGAACACTGAAGCTTTCTTT.

CDR3 sequence reads: CASIGTSGSSDTQYF. The DNA for the CDR3 is TGCGCCAGCATTGGGACTAGCGGGAGCTCAGATACGCAGTATTTT. This chain joins TRBV10-2 and TRBJ2-3; 14 bases agree with TRBD2. CDR1 and CDR2 (germline): WSHSY, SAAADI. J gave up 4 bases and V 7 bases, and 4 bases lay outside the gene matches. The CDR3 contains 15 residues.

The rearrangement uses TRBV7-2 and TRBJ2-1; 8 bases map to TRBD1. Germline V CDR1 and CDR2: SGHTA, FQGNSA. The CDR3 runs to 13 residues. V was clipped by 6 bases and J by 6 bases; unmatched bases: 4. CDR3 amino acids: CASSPDRGNEQFF. The CDR3 DNA reads TGTGCCAGCAGTCCCGACAGGGGCAATGAGCAGTTCTTC. Full variable domain (rest looked up from reference TRBV7-2 and TRBJ2-1): GAGVSQSPSNKVTEKGKDVELRCDPISGHTALYWYRQSLGQGLEFLIYFQGNSAPDKSGLPSDRFSAERTGGSVSTLTIQRTQQEDSAVYLCASSPDRGNEQFFGPGTRLTVL.